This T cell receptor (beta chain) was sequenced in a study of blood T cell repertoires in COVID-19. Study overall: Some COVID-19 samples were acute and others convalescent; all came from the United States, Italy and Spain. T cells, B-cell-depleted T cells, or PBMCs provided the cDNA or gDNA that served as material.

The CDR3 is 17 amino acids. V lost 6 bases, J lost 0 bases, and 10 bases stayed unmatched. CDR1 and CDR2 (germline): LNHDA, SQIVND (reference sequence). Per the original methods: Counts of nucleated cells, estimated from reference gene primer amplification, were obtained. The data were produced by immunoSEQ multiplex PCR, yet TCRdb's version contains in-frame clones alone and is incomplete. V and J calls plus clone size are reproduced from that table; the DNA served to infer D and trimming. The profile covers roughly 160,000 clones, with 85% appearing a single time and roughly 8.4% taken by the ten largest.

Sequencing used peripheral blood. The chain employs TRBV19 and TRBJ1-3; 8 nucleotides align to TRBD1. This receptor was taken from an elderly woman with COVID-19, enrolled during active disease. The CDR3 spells CASRGHRGMSSGNTIYF. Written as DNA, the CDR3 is TGTGCCAGTAGAGGTCACAGGGGGATGAGCTCTGGAAACACCATATATTTT.